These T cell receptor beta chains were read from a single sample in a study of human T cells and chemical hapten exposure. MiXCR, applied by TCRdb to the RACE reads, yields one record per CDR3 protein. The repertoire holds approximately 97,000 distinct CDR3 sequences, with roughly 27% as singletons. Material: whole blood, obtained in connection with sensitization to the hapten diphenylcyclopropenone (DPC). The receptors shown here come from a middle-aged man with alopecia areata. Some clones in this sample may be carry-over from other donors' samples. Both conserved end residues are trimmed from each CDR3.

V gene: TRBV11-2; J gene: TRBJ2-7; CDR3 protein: ASRSSGGTYEQY
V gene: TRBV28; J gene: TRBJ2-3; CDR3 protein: ASSSPNLAGVTDTQY
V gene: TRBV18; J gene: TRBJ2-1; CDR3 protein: ASSPPFSGPDYNEQF
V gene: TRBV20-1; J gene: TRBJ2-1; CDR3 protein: SARGASGSRTYNEQF
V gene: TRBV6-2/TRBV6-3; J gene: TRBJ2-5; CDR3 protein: ASSYSGQGGETQY
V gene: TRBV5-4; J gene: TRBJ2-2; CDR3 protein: ASRFSGRVNTGELF
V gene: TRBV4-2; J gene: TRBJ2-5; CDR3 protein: ASSPAGTGAKPTQIQETQY
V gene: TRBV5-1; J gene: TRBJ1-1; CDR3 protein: ASSLEGVVF
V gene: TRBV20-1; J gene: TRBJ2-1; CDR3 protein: SARVAGGYSYNEQF
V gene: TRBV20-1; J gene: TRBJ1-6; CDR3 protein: SAPRQGSNSPLH
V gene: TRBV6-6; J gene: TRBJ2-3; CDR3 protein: ASSYSLLTSTDTQY
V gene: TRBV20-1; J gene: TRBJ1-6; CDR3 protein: SASLGGSSPLH
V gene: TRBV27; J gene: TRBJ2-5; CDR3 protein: ASRKLDRDLETQY
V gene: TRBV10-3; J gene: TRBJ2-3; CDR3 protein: AISEQEGSRHTQY
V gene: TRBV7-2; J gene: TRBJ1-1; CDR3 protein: ASSLAQGRGRTTEAF
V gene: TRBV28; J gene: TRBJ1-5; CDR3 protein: ASRGYGRGNQPQH
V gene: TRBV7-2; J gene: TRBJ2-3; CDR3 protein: ASSFSGRDGDTQY
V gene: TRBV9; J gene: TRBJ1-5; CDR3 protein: ASQKGIDSNQPQH
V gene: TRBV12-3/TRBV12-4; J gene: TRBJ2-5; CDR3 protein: ASMEREGRKTQY
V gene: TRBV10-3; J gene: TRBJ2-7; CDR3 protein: AISEVRTYEQY
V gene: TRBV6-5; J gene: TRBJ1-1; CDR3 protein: ASSQGINTEAF
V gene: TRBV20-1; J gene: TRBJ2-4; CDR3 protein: SGLRALAKNIQY
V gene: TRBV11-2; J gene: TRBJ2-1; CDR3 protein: ASSHIGTSLGYNEQF
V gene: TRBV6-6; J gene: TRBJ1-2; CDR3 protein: ASSYPQEFYGYT
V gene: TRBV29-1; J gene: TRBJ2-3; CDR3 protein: SVGVAGGADTQY
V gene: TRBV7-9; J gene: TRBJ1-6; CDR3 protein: ASSRGPDNSPLH
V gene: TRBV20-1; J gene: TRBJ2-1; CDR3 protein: SARWARLAGEDEQF
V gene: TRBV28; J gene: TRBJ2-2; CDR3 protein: ASSLPPPTGVDTGELF
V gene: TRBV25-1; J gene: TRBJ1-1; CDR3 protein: ASRIQGRTEAF
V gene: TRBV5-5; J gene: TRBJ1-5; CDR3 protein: ASSLGRTGVQPQH
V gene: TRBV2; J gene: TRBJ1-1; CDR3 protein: ASSAGAGEAF
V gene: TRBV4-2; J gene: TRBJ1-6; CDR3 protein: ASSQEAGYNSPLH
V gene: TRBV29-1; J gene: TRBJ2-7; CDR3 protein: SVVGPRFPYEQY
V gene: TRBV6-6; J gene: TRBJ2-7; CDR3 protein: ASSRAGTSGTYEQY
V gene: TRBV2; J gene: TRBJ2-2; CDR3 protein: ASSGDTHTGELF
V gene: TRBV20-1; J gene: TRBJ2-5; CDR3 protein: SARGPIWAEGTQY
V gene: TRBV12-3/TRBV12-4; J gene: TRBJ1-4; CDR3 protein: ASRPTVIGEKLI